The rows below give T cell receptor beta chains drawn from one sample of a study of T cells in Graves' hyperthyroidism and ophthalmopathy. TCRdb itself ran the multiplex PCR reads through MiXCR, one entry per CDR3 protein. The sample consists of 350,000 to 500,000 distinct CDR3 sequences, roughly an eighth of them appearing once. The material sequenced was blood. These receptors came from a young woman with Graves' hyperthyroidism. The CDR3 runs from the conserved cysteine through the conserved F or W. D genes are given only for firm matches. Clone size is stated in some rows and not others, as once, few, many or a class when expanded.

J,V,D,size,CDR3,DNA
TRBJ2-5,TRBV20-1,TRBD1,many,CSAVGRTGTGAGETQYF,TGCAGTGCTGTGGGTAGAACCGGGACAGGGGCCGGGGAGACCCAGTACTTC
TRBJ2-7,TRBV7-9,-,many,CASSRSGGISYEQYF,TGTGCCAGCAGTCGGAGTGGGGGGATCTCCTACGAGCAGTACTTC
TRBJ2-1,TRBV30,TRBD2,-,CAVSTSGLYNEQFF,TGTGCCGTCTCCACTAGCGGGCTCTACAATGAGCAGTTCTTC
TRBJ2-3,TRBV11-1,TRBD2,many,CASSYLAGSTDTQYF,TGTGCCAGCAGCTACCTAGCGGGTAGCACAGATACGCAGTATTTT
TRBJ2-7,TRBV7-2,TRBD2,many,CASSLGLSGSTYEQYF,TGTGCCAGCAGCTTAGGGCTTAGCGGGAGCACCTACGAGCAGTACTTC
TRBJ2-7,TRBV5-1,-,-,CASSLETGLYEQYF,TGCGCCAGCAGCTTGGAGACAGGCCTATACGAGCAGTACTTC
TRBJ2-7,TRBV28,TRBD2,many,CASSSIGVAGEDEQYF,TGTGCCAGCAGCTCTATTGGGGTAGCGGGAGAGGACGAGCAGTACTTC
TRBJ1-1,TRBV5-1,-,few,CASSSSDTEAFF,TGCGCCAGCAGCTCGTCAGACACTGAAGCTTTCTTT
TRBJ2-2,TRBV5-4,TRBD1,-,CASSGPRDRNTGELFF,TGTGCCAGCAGCGGGCCCCGGGACAGAAACACCGGGGAGCTGTTTTTT
TRBJ1-2,TRBV7-9,TRBD1,-,CASSLEGQRRGYTF,TGTGCCAGCAGCTTAGAGGGACAGAGGAGAGGCTACACCTTC
TRBJ1-1,TRBV3-1,TRBD1,-,CASRPRDRENTEAFF,TGTGCCAGCAGACCCCGAGACAGGGAGAACACTGAAGCTTTCTTT
TRBJ2-7,TRBV6-9,TRBD1,-,CASSYYNRGHEQYF,TGTGCCAGCAGTTACTATAACAGGGGGCACGAGCAGTACTTC
TRBJ2-3,TRBV19,TRBD1,few,CASNSAGQGFPDTQYF,TGTGCCAGTAACTCCGCCGGACAGGGCTTTCCAGATACGCAGTATTTT
TRBJ2-4,TRBV30,-,many,CAWSVGGLAKNIQYF,TGTGCCTGGAGTGTTGGGGGTCTAGCCAAAAACATTCAGTACTTC
TRBJ1-5,TRBV18,-,few,CASSRTNSNQPQHF,TGTGCCAGCTCCCGGACAAATAGCAATCAGCCCCAGCATTTT
TRBJ2-1,TRBV30,-,-,CAWSVGLGGEQFF,TGTGCCTGGAGTGTAGGACTCGGGGGTGAGCAGTTCTTC
TRBJ2-3,TRBV11-2,TRBD2,many,CASSSPLPGLAGETDTQYF,TGTGCCAGCAGTTCCCCCTTACCGGGACTAGCGGGAGAGACAGATACGCAGTATTTT
TRBJ2-7,TRBV20-1,TRBD2,many,CSADLVAGGHEQYF,TGCAGTGCCGATTTGGTAGCGGGAGGACACGAGCAGTACTTC
TRBJ1-4,TRBV5-1,-,-,CASSFGSQYTTNEKLFF,TGCGCCAGCAGCTTCGGGTCCCAGTACACAACTAATGAAAAACTGTTTTTT
TRBJ2-4,TRBV10-3,TRBD2,-,CAISGVAKNIQYF,TGTGCCATTAGCGGGGTAGCCAAAAACATTCAGTACTTC